These 18 T cell receptor beta chains share one sample of origin, sequenced in a study of Ad26.COV2.S vaccination and SARS-CoV-2 variants. As for treatment: some 20 received Ad26.COV2.S at low or high dose, single or two shots; roughly five received placebo; per-sample allocation not given. Each sample was drawn 63 days after the first injection (of vaccine or placebo). Assay used: immunoSEQ multiplex PCR; TCRdb lists only in-frame clones, some missing. The table shows approximately 280,000 clones, with around 87% occurring only once. Here the sequenced sample was peripheral blood, taken in a trial of Ad26.COV2.S vaccine versus placebo. These receptors all stem from a person aged 18-60 years who received the Ad26.COV2.S COVID-19 vaccine or a placebo.

The chain uses TRBV5-1 and TRBJ2-3; 8 bases match TRBD1. J gave up 2 bases and V 0 bases, and 2 bases lay outside the gene matches. CDR3 size: 15 residues. Germline V gene data show CDR1 as SGHRS and CDR2 as YFSETQ. CDR3 region: CASSLGQGATDTQYF. The CDR3 nucleotides read TGCGCCAGCAGCTTGGGCCAGGGGGCCACAGATACGCAGTATTTT.

There are a few counts of this clone. V usage is TRBV4-3 and J usage is TRBJ2-7; no definite D call. Trimming stripped 1 base from V and 2 bases from J, with 18 bases between. The V gene's germline CDR1 is LGHNA and CDR2 YSLEER. This CDR3 is 17 amino acids long. CDR3 in DNA: TGCGCCAGCAGCCAAGCGCTTAGTTCGGCAGAGACCTACGAGCAGTACTTC. Its translation: CASSQALSSAETYEQYF.

The sample holds a few counts of this clone. The chain uses TRBV28 and TRBJ2-4; 11 bases fit TRBD1. The ends lost 3 bases at V and 3 bases at J; junction bases unmatched: 4. Germline CDR1 and CDR2: MDHEN and SYDVKM. The CDR3 totals 16 residues. CDR3 coding DNA: TGTGCCAGCAGTTTCCCGGGACAGGGGGGCAAAAACATTCAGTACTTC. Translating gives CASSFPGQGGKNIQYF.

As to this clone: At the DNA level, this CDR3 is encoded by other sequences in the same sample as well. The V and J genes are TRBV9 and TRBJ1-3, with TRBD1 as a possible D gene (5 bases). Germline assignment: CDR1 SGDLS and CDR2 YYNGEE. The CDR3 covers 13 residues. Trimming took 4 bases from V and 3 from J, leaving 8 bases between them. CDR3 nucleotide sequence: TGTGCCAGCAGCAGGGGAGATGGAAACACCATATATTTT. Its protein product is CASSRGDGNTIYF.

The rearrangement joins TRBV5-6 to TRBJ2-2; D call uncertain. Germline loops: CDR1 SGHDT, CDR2 YYEEEE. Trimming left V 3 bases short and J 7 bases short, with 4 bases between. The CDR3 loop spans 11 amino acids. For the CDR3, the DNA is TGTGCCAGCAGCTCCCTCGGGGAGCTGTTTTTT. Translating it yields CASSSLGELFF.

The V call is TRBV9, the J call TRBJ2-7; 9 nucleotides line up with TRBD1. V shed 3 bases, J shed 3 bases, and the junction held 4 bases outside the gene matches. The germline V gene has CDR1 SGDLS and CDR2 YYNGEE. The CDR3 has 14 amino acids. This chain's CDR3 is CASSAGTGIYEQYF. CDR3 bases: TGTGCCAGCAGCGCCGGGACAGGGATCTACGAGCAGTACTTC.

This chain joins TRBV30 and TRBJ2-2; 8 nucleotides align to TRBD2. Trimming took 7 bases from V and 1 from J; bases not matched to a gene: 5. CDR1 and CDR2 from the germline V gene are GTSNPN and SVGIG (reference sequence). CDR3 length: 14 residues. The CDR3 reads CAFSGRVNTGELFF. In DNA form, the CDR3 reads TGTGCCTTCAGCGGGAGAGTGAACACCGGGGAGCTGTTTTTT.

This chain uses TRBV6-5 with TRBJ2-5, with D maybe TRBD2 (7 bases). Deletions cut 6 bases from V and 1 base from J, with 12 bases between. CDR3 length: 14 amino acids. In germline, CDR1 is MNHEY, CDR2 SVGAGI. The CDR3, as DNA: TGTGCCAGCAGAGGGGGGGGGAGCCAAGAGACCCAGTACTTC. As protein: CASRGGGSQETQYF.

The genes are TRBV5-1 and TRBJ1-1; 11 bases align to TRBD1. V trimming: 6 bases; J trimming: 4 bases; junction bases outside the gene matches: 5. Per the germline V gene, CDR1 is SGHRS and CDR2 is YFSETQ. The CDR3 covers 14 residues. CDR3 region: CASNGQGAVTEAFF. The CDR3 DNA reads as TGCGCCAGCAACGGACAGGGGGCGGTCACTGAAGCTTTCTTT.

This clone was detected only a few times. The J gene is TRBJ2-2, the V gene TRBV5-1, with D unclear. With 7 bases removed from V and 1 base from J, the gap between germline ends came to 11 bases. Germline assignment: CDR1 SGHRS and CDR2 YFSETQ. The CDR3 totals 14 residues. CDR3 in amino acids: CASSRSRNTGELFF. In nucleotides, the CDR3 is TGCGCCAGCTCCAGGTCGAGGAACACCGGGGAGCTGTTTTTT. Full variable domain (remainder filled in from reference TRBV5-1 and TRBJ2-2): KAGVTQTPRYLIKTRGQQVTLSCSPISGHRSVSWYQQTPGQGLQFLFEYFSETQRNKGNFPGRFSGRQFSNSRSEMNVSTLELGDSALYLCASSRSRNTGELFFGEGSRLTVL.

The chain carries TRBV3-1 (or the pseudogene TRBV3-2) and TRBJ1-2; 9 bases line up with TRBD1. V lost 4 bases, J lost 7 bases, and 4 bases stayed unmatched. From germline, CDR1 is LGHDT and CDR2 YNNKEL (reference sequence). The CDR3 runs 13 residues. Here the CDR3 DNA reads TGTGCCAGCAGCCCGGGACAGGGCCTTGGCTACACCTTC. Translated, it gives CASSPGQGLGYTF.

V gene TRBV30 combines with J gene TRBJ1-5, with no clear D. V was cut by 5 bases and J by 0 bases, with 8 bases left in between. In germline, CDR1 is GTSNPN, CDR2 SVGIG (reference sequence). The CDR3 consists of 13 residues. The CDR3 DNA reads as TGTGCCTGGTCTGACACTAGCAATCAGCCCCAGCATTTT. This sequence encodes CAWSDTSNQPQHF. Combining the CDR3 with reference TRBV30 and TRBJ1-5 gives the whole variable domain SQTIHQWPATLVQPVGSPLSLECTVEGTSNPNLYWYRQAAGRGLQLLFYSVGIGQISSEVPQNLSASRPQDRQFILSSKKLLLSDSGFYLCAWSDTSNQPQHFGDGTRLSIL.

The genes are TRBV7-8 and TRBJ2-1, with TRBD1 identical over 7 bases. Germline trimming cut 5 bases from V and 5 bases from J; bases unmatched to any gene: 9. The germline V gene encodes CDR1 SGHVS and CDR2 FQNEAQ. There are 15 residues in the CDR3. The CDR3 nucleotides read TGTGCCAGCAGCCATTATGCGACAGGGAACAATGAGCAGTTCTTC. This translates into CASSHYATGNNEQFF.

V is TRBV14 and J is TRBJ2-7; 8 positions agree with TRBD1. The trim removed 5 bases at V and 5 bases at J, leaving 11 bases unmatched. Germline CDR1 and CDR2: SGHDN and FVKESK. This CDR3 has 15 amino acids. CDR3 protein: CASSTRGQGFNEQYF. Written as DNA, the CDR3 is TGTGCCAGCAGCACCCGAGGACAGGGATTCAACGAGCAGTACTTC.

The V call is TRBV9, the J call TRBJ2-3, with unresolved D. CDR1 is SGDLS, CDR2 YYNGEE, per germline. This CDR3 spans 16 amino acids. The V and J ends lost 1 base and 3 bases respectively, with 15 bases between them. The CDR3 region is CASSVRAQSRTDTQYF. CDR3 coding DNA: TGTGCCAGCAGCGTAAGGGCTCAATCGCGGACAGATACGCAGTATTTT.

J is TRBJ2-3 and V is TRBV2, with a tentative D call TRBD1 (5 bases). CDR3 length: 13 residues. The germline CDR1 and CDR2 sequences are SNHLY and FYNNEI. V lost 5 bases to trimming and J lost 2 bases, with 8 bases between them. The CDR3 DNA sequence: TGTGCCAGCAGTCAGGGAAACACAGATACGCAGTATTTT. Its protein is CASSQGNTDTQYF.

The chain couples TRBV9 to TRBJ2-2; possible D gene TRBD2, 6 bases. Germline V gene data show CDR1 as SGDLS and CDR2 as YYNGEE. The CDR3 spans 17 residues. The V and J ends lost 4 bases and 3 bases respectively, with 19 bases between them. CDR3 sequence: CASSPRDGTGHTGELFF. In DNA, the CDR3 is TGTGCCAGCAGCCCCCGAGACGGGACTGGACACACCGGGGAGCTGTTTTTT.

The chain joins TRBV6-5 to TRBJ2-5, with 10 bases identical to TRBD1. The CDR3 totals 13 residues. V was pared by 7 bases and J by 6 bases, with 5 bases of the junction left unmatched. CDR1 is MNHEY, CDR2 SVGAGI, per germline. This CDR3 is CASTDRGLQTQYF. The CDR3 nucleotides are TGTGCCAGCACGGACAGGGGGTTACAGACCCAGTACTTC.